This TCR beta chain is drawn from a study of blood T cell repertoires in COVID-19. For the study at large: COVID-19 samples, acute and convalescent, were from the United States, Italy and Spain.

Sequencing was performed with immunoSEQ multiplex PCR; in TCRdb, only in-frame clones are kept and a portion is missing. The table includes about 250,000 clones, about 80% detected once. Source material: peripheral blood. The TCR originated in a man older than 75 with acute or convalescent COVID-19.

In DNA, the CDR3 is TGTGCCAGTAGTATGGGACTAGCGGGATTCTACAATGAGCAGTTCTTC. Its translation is CASSMGLAGFYNEQFF. The V gene is TRBV19, the J gene TRBJ2-1, with 13 nucleotides matching TRBD2. The CDR3 loop spans 16 amino acids. Germline values: CDR1 LNHDA, CDR2 SQIVND (reference sequence). V shed 3 bases, J shed 3 bases, and the junction held 2 bases outside the gene matches.